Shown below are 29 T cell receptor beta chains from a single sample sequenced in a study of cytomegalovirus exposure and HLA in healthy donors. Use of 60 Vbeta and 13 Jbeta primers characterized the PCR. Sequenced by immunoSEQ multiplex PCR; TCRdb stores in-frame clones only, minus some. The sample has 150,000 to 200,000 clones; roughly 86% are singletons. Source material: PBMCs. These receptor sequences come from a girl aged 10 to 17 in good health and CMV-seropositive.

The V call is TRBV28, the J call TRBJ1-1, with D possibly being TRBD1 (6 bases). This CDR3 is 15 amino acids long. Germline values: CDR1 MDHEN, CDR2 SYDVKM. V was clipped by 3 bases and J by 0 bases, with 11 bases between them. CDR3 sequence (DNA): TGTGCCAGCAGTTTGATGGACAGAATGAACACTGAAGCTTTCTTT. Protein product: CASSLMDRMNTEAFF. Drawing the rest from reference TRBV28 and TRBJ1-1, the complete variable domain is DVKVTQSSRYLVKRTGEKVFLECVQDMDHENMFWYRQDPGLGLRLIYFSYDVKMKEKGDIPEGYSVSREKKERFSLILESASTNQTSMYLCASSLMDRMNTEAFFGQGTRLTVV.

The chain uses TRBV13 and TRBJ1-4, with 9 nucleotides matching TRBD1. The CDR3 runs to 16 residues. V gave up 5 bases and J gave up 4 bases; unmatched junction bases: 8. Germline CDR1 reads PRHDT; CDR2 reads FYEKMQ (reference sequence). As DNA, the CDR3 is TGTGCCAGCAGCCGCGGACAGGGGCGGATTAATGAAAAACTGTTTTTT. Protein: CASSRGQGRINEKLFF.

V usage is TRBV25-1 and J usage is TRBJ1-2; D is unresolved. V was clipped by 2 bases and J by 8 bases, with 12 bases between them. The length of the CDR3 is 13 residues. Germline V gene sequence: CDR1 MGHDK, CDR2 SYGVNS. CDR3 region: CASSEHPTRGYTF. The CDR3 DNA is TGTGCCAGCAGTGAACATCCGACCAGGGGCTACACCTTC.

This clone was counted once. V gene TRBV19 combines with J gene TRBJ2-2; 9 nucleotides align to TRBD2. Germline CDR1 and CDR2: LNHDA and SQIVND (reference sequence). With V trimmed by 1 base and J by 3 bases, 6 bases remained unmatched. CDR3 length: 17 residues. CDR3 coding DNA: TGTGCCAGTAGTATAGCCAGCGGGAGGACATACACCGGGGAGCTGTTTTTT. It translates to CASSIASGRTYTGELFF.

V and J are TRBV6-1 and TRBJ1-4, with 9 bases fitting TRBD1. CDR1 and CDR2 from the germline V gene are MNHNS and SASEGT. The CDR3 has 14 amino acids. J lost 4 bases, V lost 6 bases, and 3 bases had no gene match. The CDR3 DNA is TGTGCCAGCAGAAGGACAGGGGTTAATGAAAAACTGTTTTTT. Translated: CASRRTGVNEKLFF.

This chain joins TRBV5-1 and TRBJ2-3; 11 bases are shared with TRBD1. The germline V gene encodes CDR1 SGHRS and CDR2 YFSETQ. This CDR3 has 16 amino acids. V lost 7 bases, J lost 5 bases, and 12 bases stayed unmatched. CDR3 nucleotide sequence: TGCGCCAGCTCCGTGGAGGCGGGACAGGGGGGAGATACGCAGTATTTT. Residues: CASSVEAGQGGDTQYF.

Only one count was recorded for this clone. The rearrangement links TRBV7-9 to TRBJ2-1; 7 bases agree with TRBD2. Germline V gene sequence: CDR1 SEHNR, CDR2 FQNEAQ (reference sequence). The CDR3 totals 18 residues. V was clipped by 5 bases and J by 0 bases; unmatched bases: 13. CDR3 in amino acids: CASSLREASSYSYNEQFF. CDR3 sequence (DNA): TGTGCCAGCAGCCTACGGGAGGCTAGCTCATACTCCTACAATGAGCAGTTCTTC.

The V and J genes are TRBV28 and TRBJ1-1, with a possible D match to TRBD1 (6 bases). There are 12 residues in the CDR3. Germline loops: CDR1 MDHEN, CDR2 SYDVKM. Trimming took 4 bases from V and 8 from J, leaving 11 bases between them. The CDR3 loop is CASSWGGQEAFF. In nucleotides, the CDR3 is TGTGCCAGCAGTTGGGGGGGGCAGGAAGCTTTCTTT. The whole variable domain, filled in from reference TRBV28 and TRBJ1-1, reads DVKVTQSSRYLVKRTGEKVFLECVQDMDHENMFWYRQDPGLGLRLIYFSYDVKMKEKGDIPEGYSVSREKKERFSLILESASTNQTSMYLCASSWGGQEAFFGQGTRLTVV.

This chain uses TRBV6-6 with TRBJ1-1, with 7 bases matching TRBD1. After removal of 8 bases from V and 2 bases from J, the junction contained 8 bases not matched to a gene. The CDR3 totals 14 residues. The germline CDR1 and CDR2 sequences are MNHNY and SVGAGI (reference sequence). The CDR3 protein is CASRRDSSNTEAFF. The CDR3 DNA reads TGTGCCAGCCGTCGGGACAGCTCTAACACTGAAGCTTTCTTT.

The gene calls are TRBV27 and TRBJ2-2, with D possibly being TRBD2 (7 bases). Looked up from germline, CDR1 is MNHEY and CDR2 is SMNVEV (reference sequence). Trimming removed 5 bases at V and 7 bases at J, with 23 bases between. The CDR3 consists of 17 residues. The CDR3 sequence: CASSQSTRGGWFGELFF. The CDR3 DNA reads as TGTGCCAGCAGTCAATCCACCAGGGGAGGGTGGTTCGGGGAGCTGTTTTTT.

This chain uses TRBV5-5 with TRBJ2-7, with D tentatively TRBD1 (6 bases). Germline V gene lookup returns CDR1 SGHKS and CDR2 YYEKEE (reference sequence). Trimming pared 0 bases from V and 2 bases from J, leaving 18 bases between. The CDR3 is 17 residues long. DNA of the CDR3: TGTGCCAGCAGCTTGGCCCTGGGGGCGACCGGGACCTACGAGCAGTACTTC. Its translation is CASSLALGATGTYEQYF.

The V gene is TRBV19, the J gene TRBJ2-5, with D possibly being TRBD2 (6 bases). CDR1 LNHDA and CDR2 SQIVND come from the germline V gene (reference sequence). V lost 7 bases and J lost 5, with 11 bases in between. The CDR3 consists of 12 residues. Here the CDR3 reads CASKGTGETQYF. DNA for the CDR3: TGTGCCAGTAAGGGGACTGGGGAGACCCAGTACTTC.

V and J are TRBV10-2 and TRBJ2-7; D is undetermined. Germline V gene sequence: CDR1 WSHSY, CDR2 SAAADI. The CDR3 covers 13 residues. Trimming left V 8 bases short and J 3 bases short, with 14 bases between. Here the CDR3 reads CASGWAGNYEQYF. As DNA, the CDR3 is TGCGCCAGCGGGTGGGCCGGAAACTACGAGCAGTACTTC.

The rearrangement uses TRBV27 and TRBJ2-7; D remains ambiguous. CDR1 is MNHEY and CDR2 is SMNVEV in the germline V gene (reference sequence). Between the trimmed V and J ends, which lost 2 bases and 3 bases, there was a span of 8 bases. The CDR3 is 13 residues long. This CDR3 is CASSLGGDYEQYF. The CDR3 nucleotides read TGTGCCAGCAGTTTAGGCGGAGACTACGAGCAGTACTTC.

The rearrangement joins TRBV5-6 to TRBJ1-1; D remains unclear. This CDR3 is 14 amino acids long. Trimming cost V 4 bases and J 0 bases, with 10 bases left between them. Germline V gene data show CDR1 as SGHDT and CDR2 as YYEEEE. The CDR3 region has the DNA TGTGCCAGCAGCGGGAGGGAAATGAACACTGAAGCTTTCTTT. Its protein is CASSGREMNTEAFF.

As DNA, the CDR3 is TGTGCCAGCAGCCAAGATGCCGCTAGCGGGGGCTACGAGCAGTACTTC. This gives the protein CASSQDAASGGYEQYF. The V and J genes are TRBV4-2 and TRBJ2-7; 10 bases line up with TRBD2. V shed 0 bases and J 3 bases; nucleotides not matched to a gene: 5. This CDR3 has 16 amino acids. CDR1 is LGHNA and CDR2 is YNFKEQ in the germline V gene.

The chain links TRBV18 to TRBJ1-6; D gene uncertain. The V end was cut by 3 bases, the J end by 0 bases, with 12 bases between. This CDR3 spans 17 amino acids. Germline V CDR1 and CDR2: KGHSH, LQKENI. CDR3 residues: CASSPSAASSYNSPLHF. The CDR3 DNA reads TGTGCCAGCTCACCCTCGGCGGCGAGCTCCTATAATTCACCCCTCCACTTT.

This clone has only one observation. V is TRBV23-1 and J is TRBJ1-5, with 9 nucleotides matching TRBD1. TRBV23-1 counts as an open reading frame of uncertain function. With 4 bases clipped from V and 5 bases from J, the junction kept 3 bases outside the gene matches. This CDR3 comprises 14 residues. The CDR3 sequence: CASSPGQGHQPQHF. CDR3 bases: TGCGCCAGCAGTCCTGGACAGGGGCATCAGCCCCAGCATTTT.

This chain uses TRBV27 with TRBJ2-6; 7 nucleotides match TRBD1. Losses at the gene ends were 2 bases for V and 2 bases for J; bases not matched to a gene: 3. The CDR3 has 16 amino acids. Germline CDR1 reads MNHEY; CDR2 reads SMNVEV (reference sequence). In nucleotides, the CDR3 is TGTGCCAGCAGTTTACGCCAGGGGGCTGGGGCCAACGTCCTGACTTTC. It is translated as CASSLRQGAGANVLTF.

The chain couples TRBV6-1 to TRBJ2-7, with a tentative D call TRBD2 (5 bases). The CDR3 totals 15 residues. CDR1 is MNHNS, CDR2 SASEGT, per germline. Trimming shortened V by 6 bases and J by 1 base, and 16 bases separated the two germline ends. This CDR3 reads CASRLSDSYSYEQYF. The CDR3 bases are TGTGCCAGCAGGTTATCGGACTCTTATTCCTACGAGCAGTACTTC.

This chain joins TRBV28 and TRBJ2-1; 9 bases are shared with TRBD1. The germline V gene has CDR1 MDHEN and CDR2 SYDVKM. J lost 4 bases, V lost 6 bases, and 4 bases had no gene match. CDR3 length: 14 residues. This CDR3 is CASSPGTGYNEQFF. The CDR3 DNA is TGTGCCAGCAGCCCCGGGACAGGGTACAATGAGCAGTTCTTC.

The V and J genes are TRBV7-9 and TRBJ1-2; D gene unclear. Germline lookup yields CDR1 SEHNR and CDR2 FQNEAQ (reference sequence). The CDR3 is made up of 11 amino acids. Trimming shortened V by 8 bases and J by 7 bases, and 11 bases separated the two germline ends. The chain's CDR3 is CASPRQGGYTF. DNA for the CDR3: TGTGCCAGCCCGCGACAAGGTGGCTACACCTTC.

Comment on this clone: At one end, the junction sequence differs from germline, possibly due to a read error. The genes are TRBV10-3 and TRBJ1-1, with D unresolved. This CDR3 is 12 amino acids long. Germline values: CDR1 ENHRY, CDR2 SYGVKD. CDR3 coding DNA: TGTGCCACCAGTGAGGTGGCAGCTGAAGCTTTCTTT. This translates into CATSEVAAEAFF.

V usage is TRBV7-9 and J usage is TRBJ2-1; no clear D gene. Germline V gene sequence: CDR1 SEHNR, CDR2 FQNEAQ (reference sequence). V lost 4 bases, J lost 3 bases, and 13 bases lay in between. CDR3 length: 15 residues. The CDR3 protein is CASSSPAHFYNEQFF. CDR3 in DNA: TGTGCCAGCAGCTCCCCCGCGCATTTCTACAATGAGCAGTTCTTC. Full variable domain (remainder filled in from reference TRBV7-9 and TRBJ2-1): DTGVSQNPRHKITKRGQNVTFRCDPISEHNRLYWYRQTLGQGPEFLTYFQNEAQLEKSRLLSDRFSAERPKGSFSTLEIQRTEQGDSAMYLCASSSPAHFYNEQFFGPGTRLTVL.

CDR3 sequence reads: CASSLREGRTEAFF. The DNA of the CDR3 is TGTGCCAGCAGCTTAAGGGAGGGAAGAACTGAAGCTTTCTTT. The chain combines TRBV11-2 with TRBJ1-1; D gene uncertain. The V gene's germline CDR1 is SGHAT and CDR2 FQNNGV. This CDR3 comprises 14 residues. Trimming pared 2 bases from V and 5 bases from J, leaving 12 bases between.

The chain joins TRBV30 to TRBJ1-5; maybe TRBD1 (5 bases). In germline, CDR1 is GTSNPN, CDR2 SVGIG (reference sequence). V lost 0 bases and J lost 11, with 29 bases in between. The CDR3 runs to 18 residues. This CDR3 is CAWSVGSRGAWAIKAQHF. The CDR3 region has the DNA TGTGCCTGGAGTGTAGGCAGTAGGGGTGCCTGGGCAATCAAGGCCCAGCATTTT.

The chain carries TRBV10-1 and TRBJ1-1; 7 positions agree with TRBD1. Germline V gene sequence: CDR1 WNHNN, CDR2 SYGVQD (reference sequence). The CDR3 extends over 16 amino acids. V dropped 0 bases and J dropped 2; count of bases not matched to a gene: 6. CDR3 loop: CASSESWTGRNTEAFF. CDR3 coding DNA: TGCGCCAGCAGTGAGTCGTGGACAGGCCGAAACACTGAAGCTTTCTTT.

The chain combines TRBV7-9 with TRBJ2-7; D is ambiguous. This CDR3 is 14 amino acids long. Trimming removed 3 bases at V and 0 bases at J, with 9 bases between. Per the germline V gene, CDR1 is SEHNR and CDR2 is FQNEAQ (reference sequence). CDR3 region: CASSFELSSYEQYF. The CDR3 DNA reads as TGTGCCAGCAGCTTCGAACTTAGCTCCTACGAGCAGTACTTC.

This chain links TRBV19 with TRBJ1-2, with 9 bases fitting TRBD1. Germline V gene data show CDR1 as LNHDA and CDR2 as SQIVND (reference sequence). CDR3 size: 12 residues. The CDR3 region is CASGTGTYGYTF. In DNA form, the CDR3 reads TGTGCTAGCGGGACAGGGACCTATGGCTACACCTTC.